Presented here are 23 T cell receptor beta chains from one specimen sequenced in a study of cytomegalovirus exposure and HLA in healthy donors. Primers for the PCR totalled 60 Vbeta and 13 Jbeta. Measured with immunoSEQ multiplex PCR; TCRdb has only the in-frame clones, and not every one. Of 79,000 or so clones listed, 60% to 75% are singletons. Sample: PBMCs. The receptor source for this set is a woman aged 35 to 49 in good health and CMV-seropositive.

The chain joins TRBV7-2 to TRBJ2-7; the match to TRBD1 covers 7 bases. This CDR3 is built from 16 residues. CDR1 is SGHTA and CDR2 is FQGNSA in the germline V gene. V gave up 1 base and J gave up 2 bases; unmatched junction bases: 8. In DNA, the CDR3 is TGTGCCAGCAGCTTAGGTGAGACAGGGCATCCCTACGAGCAGTACTTC. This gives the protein CASSLGETGHPYEQYF.

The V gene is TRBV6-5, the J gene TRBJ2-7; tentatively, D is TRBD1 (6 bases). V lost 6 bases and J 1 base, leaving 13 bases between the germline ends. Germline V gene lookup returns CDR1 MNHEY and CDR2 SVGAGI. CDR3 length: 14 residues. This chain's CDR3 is CASRNRVGSYEQYF. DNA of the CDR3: TGTGCCAGCAGGAACAGGGTGGGTTCCTACGAGCAGTACTTC.

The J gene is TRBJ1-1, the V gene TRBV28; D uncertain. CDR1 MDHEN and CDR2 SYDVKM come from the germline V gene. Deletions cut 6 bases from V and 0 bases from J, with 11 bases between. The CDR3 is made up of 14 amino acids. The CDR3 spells CASRAGLMNTEAFF. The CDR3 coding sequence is TGTGCCAGCAGGGCAGGACTTATGAACACTGAAGCTTTCTTT.

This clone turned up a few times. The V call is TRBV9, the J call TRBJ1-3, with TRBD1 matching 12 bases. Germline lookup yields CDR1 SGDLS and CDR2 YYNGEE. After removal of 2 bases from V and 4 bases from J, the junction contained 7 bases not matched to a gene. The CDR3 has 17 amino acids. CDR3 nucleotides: TGTGCCAGCAGCGTTGGCTCGGGACAGGGGGCGGGAAACACCATATATTTT. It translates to CASSVGSGQGAGNTIYF. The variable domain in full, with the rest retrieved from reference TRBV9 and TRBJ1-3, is DSGVTQTPKHLITATGQRVTLRCSPRSGDLSVYWYQQSLDQGLQFLIQYYNGEERAKGNILERFSAQQFPDLHSELNLSSLELGDSALYFCASSVGSGQGAGNTIYFGEGSWLTVV.

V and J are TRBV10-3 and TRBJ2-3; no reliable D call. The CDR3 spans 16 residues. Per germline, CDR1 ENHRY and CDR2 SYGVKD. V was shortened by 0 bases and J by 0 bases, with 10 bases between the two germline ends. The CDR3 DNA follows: TGTGCCATCAGTGAGTCTTTCACCACTAGCACAGATACGCAGTATTTT. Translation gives CAISESFTTSTDTQYF.

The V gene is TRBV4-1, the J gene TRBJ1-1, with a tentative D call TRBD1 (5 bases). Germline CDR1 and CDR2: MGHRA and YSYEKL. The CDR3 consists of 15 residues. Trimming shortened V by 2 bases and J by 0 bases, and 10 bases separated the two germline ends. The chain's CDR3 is CASSQRTGMNTEAFF. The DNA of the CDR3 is TGCGCCAGCAGCCAAAGAACAGGCATGAACACTGAAGCTTTCTTT.

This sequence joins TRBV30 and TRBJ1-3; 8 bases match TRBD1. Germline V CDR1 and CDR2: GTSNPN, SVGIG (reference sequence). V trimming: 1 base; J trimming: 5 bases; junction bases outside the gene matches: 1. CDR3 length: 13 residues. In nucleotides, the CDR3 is TGTGCCTGGAGTGGGACAGGGAGAAACACCATATATTTT. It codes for CAWSGTGRNTIYF.

The CDR3 DNA reads as TGTGCCAGCAGCTTTCAGGGTCGAACTAACTATGGCTACACCTTC. Amino acid sequence: CASSFQGRTNYGYTF. This rearrangement joins TRBV5-6 to TRBJ1-2; tentative D call: TRBD1 (5 bases). V dropped 2 bases and J dropped 0 bases, with 11 bases sitting between them. In germline, CDR1 is SGHDT, CDR2 YYEEEE. There are 15 residues in the CDR3.

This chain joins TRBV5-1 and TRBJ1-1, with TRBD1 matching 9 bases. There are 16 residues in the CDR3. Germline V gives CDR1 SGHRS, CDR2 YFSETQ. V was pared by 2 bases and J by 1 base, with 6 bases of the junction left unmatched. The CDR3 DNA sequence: TGCGCCAGCAGCTTAACAGGGGGCGCCGGGAACACTGAAGCTTTCTTT. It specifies CASSLTGGAGNTEAFF.

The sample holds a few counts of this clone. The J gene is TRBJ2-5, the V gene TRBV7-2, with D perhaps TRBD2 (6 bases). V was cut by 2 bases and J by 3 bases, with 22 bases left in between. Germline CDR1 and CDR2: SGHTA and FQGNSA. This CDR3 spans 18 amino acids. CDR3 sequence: CASSLRPRAASDEETQYF. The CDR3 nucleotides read TGTGCCAGCAGCTTACGACCTCGGGCCGCTAGCGATGAAGAGACCCAGTACTTC.

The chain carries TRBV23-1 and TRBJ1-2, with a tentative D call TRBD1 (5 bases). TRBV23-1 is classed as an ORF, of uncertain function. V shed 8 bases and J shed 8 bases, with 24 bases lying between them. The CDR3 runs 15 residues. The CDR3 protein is CASGPGGGCKGGYTF. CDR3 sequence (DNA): TGCGCCAGCGGCCCTGGGGGGGGTTGTAAGGGAGGCTACACCTTC.

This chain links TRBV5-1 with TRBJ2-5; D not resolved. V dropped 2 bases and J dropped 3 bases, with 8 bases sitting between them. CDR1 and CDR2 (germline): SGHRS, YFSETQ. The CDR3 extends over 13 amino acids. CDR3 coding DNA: TGCGCCAGCAGCTTAGAGGAAGAAGAGACCCAGTACTTC. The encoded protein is CASSLEEEETQYF.

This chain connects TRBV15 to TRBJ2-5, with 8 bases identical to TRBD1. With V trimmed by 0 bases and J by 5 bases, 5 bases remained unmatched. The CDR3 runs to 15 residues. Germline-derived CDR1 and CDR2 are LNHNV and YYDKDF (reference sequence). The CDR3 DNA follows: TGTGCCACCAGCAGAGACAGGGGGCGGAGGGAGACCCAGTACTTC. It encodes CATSRDRGRRETQYF.

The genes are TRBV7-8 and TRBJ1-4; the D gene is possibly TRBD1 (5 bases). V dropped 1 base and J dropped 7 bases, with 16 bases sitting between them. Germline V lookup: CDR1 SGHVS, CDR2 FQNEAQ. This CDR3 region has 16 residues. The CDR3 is CASSLGLPGLGEKLFF. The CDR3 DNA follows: TGTGCCAGCAGCTTAGGTCTGCCAGGGCTTGGTGAAAAACTGTTTTTT.

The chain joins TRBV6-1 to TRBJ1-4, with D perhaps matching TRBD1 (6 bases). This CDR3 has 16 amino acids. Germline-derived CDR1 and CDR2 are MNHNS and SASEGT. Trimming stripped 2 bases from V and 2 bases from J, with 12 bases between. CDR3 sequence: CASSERNRATNEKLFF. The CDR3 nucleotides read TGTGCCAGCAGTGAACGAAACAGGGCGACTAATGAAAAACTGTTTTTT.

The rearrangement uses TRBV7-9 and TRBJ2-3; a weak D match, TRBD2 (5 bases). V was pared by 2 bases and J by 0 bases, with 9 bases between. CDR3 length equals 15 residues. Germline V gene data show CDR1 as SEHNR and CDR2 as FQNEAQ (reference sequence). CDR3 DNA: TGTGCCAGCAGCTTATTGCTAGCTAGCACAGATACGCAGTATTTT. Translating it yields CASSLLLASTDTQYF.

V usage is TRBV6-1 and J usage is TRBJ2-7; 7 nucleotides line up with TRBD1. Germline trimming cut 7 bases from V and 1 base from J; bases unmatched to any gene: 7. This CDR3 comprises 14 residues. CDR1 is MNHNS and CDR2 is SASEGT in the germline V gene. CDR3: CASTLTGKSYEQYF. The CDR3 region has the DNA TGTGCCAGCACCCTGACAGGGAAATCCTACGAGCAGTACTTC.

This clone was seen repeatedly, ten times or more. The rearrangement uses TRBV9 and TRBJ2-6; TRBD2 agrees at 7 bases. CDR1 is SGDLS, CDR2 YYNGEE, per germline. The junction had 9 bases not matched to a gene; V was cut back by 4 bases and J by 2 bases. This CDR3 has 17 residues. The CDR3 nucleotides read TGTGCCAGCAGCACACAAACGGCGGGGGCTGGGGCCAACGTCCTGACTTTC. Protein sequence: CASSTQTAGAGANVLTF.

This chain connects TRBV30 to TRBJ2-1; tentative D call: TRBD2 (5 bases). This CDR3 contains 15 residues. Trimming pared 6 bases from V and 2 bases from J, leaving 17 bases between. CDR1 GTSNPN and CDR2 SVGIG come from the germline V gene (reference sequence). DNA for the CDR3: TGTGCCTGTTTCTTACGGGGAGCCCCCTACAATGAGCAGTTCTTC. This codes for CACFLRGAPYNEQFF.

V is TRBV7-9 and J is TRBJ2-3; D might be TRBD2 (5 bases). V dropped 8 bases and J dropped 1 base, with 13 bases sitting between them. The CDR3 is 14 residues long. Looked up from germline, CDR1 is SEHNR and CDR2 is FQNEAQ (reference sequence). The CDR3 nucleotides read TGTGCCAGCCGACCCGATAGCGGCACAGATACGCAGTATTTT. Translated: CASRPDSGTDTQYF.

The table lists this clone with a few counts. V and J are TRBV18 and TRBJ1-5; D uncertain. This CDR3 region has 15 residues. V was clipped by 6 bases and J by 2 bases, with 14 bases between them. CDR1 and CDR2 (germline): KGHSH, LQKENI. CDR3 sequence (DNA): TGTGCCAGCTCGGCCCTGGGGAGAGGCAATCAGCCCCAGCATTTT. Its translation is CASSALGRGNQPQHF. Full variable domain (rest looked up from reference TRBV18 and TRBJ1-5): NAGVMQNPRHLVRRRGQEARLRCSPMKGHSHVYWYRQLPEEGLKFMVYLQKENIIDESGMPKERFSAEFPKEGPSILRIQQVVRGDSAAYFCASSALGRGNQPQHFGDGTRLSIL.

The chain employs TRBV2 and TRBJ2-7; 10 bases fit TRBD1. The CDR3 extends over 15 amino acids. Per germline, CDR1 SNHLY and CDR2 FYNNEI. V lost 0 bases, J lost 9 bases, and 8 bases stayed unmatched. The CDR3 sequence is CASSEAAGQGFRQYF. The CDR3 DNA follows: TGTGCCAGCAGTGAAGCGGCGGGACAGGGGTTCCGGCAGTACTTC.

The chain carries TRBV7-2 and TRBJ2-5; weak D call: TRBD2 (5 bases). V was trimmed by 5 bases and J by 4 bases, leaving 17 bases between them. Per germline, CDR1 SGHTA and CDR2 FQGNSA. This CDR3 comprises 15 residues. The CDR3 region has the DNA TGTGCCAGCAGCCAACCACCGGGGTCTAGAGAGACCCAGTACTTC. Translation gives CASSQPPGSRETQYF.